One TCR beta chain is described in this entry. Trimming took 8 bases from V and 7 from J; bases not matched to a gene: 13. The CDR3 consists of 14 residues. In germline, CDR1 is MNHEY, CDR2 SMNVEV (reference sequence). These data originate in a study of blood T cell repertoires in COVID-19. Across the study: COVID-19 samples from acute and convalescent phases originated in the United States, Italy and Spain. T cells, B-cell-depleted T cells, or PBMCs provided the cDNA or gDNA that served as material.

As processed by the authors: Estimates of nucleated cell counts were drawn from the amplification of reference gene primers. The protocol was immunoSEQ multiplex PCR, while the TCRdb copy is restricted to in-frame clones and leaves out a portion. V and J calls and clone size are copied from that table; D and trimming were computed from the DNA. This sample has 100,000 or so clones, with 70% to 80% found just once. Input material: peripheral blood. The chain uses TRBV27 and TRBJ1-2; TRBD1 aligns across 7 bases. The sequence was collected from a man between 60 and 75 years old with active or convalescent COVID-19. This CDR3 is CASRLGTAESGYTF. CDR3 in DNA: TGTGCCAGCCGCTTGGGGACAGCCGAATCTGGCTACACCTTC.